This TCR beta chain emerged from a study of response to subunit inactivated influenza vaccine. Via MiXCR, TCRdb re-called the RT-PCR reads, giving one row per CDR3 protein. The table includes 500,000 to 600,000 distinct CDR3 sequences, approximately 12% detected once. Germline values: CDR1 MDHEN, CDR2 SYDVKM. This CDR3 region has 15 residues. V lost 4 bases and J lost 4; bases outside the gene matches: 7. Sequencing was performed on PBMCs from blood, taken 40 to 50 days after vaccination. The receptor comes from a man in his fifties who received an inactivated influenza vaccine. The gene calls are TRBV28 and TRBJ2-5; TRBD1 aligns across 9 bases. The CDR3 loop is CASSSGQGGRETQYF. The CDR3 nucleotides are TGTGCCAGCAGTTCGGGACAGGGCGGTCGAGAGACCCAGTACTTC.